These 7 T cell receptor beta chains were sequenced from one sample in a study of blood T cell repertoires in COVID-19. Only in-frame clones appear in the TCRdb table, and some are missing; sequencing was by immunoSEQ multiplex PCR. The sample has about 100,000 clones, around four fifths seen once. The sample comprised peripheral blood. Every receptor here comes from a man aged 45-65 years with active or convalescent COVID-19.

This chain links TRBV7-9 with TRBJ2-1; 11 nucleotides line up with TRBD2. V shed 0 bases and J 8 bases; nucleotides not matched to a gene: 9. CDR3 length equals 17 residues. Germline values: CDR1 SEHNR, CDR2 FQNEAQ (reference sequence). Written as DNA, the CDR3 is TGTGCCAGCAGCTTAGCGAGTGGTAGCGGGAGGGTATATGAGCAGTTCTTC. It encodes CASSLASGSGRVYEQFF.

The rearrangement joins TRBV18 to TRBJ2-3, with D unresolved. Germline assignment: CDR1 KGHSH and CDR2 LQKENI. The V and J ends lost 1 base and 4 bases respectively, with 9 bases between them. This CDR3 is built from 14 residues. CDR3 nucleotide sequence: TGTGCCAGCTCACCACAGCGCCTCTCAGATACGCAGTATTTT. Its protein product is CASSPQRLSDTQYF.

The J gene is TRBJ1-2, the V gene TRBV2; 10 positions match TRBD1. The V gene end was trimmed by 4 bases and the J gene end by 8 bases; junction bases not matched to a gene: 10. Germline lookup yields CDR1 SNHLY and CDR2 FYNNEI. This CDR3 spans 15 amino acids. CDR3 in amino acids: CASSVKRQGAGGYTF. Written as DNA, the CDR3 is TGTGCCAGCAGTGTAAAACGACAGGGGGCTGGAGGCTACACCTTC.

The chain joins TRBV30 to TRBJ1-1; no firm D call. CDR1 and CDR2 from the germline V gene are GTSNPN and SVGIG (reference sequence). There are 13 residues in the CDR3. V shed 0 bases and J shed 0 bases, with 5 bases lying between them. DNA of the CDR3: TGTGCCTGGAGTGTAGCAATGAACACTGAAGCTTTCTTT. This sequence encodes CAWSVAMNTEAFF.

This chain joins TRBV5-1 and TRBJ1-3, with D hard to call. V gave up 0 bases and J gave up 0 bases, with 13 bases separating them. The germline gives CDR1 SGHRS, CDR2 YFSETQ. The CDR3 has 17 amino acids. CDR3 sequence (DNA): TGCGCCAGCAGCTTGGCGGAGGAGACCTCCTCTGGAAACACCATATATTTT. Translated: CASSLAEETSSGNTIYF. The complete variable domain, with remaining parts taken from reference TRBV5-1 and TRBJ1-3, reads KAGVTQTPRYLIKTRGQQVTLSCSPISGHRSVSWYQQTPGQGLQFLFEYFSETQRNKGNFPGRFSGRQFSNSRSEMNVSTLELGDSALYLCASSLAEETSSGNTIYFGEGSWLTVV.

The chain recombines TRBV7-3 with TRBJ1-2; 10 bases line up with TRBD1. The V segment lost 5 bases and the J segment 5 bases; nucleotides outside the gene matches: 2. CDR1 is SGHTA, CDR2 FQGTGA, per germline. The CDR3 covers 13 residues. Here the CDR3 reads CASSPGQGYGYTF. The CDR3 DNA is TGTGCCAGCAGCCCGGGACAGGGGTATGGCTACACCTTC.

CDR3 nucleotides: TGTGCCAGCAGCTTAGATGTTTTCTTCACCGGGGAGCTGTTTTTT. Encoded protein: CASSLDVFFTGELFF. The genes are TRBV7-2 and TRBJ2-2; no reliable D call. This CDR3 spans 15 amino acids. The V gene's germline CDR1 is SGHTA and CDR2 FQGNSA. V dropped 1 base and J dropped 4 bases, with 10 bases sitting between them.